These 18 T cell receptor beta chains came from one sample sequenced in a study of T cell repertoires in cytomegalovirus infection (dated by TCRdb to between 2017 and 2020). Sequencing relied on an Illumina HiSeq 1500. TCRdb cleaned the public reads at Q25 with fastp, built clones with MiXCR and kept in-frame beta chains. Every distinct CDR3 protein forms one entry, paired with its most common genes and DNA. This sample lists about 51,000 distinct CDR3 sequences; over 15% were detected once. Around 27% of the sample rests with the top ten. According to the study, the label for this sample's treatment or condition signals: in vitro stimulation with specific CMV peptide epitopes to enrich CMV-specific T cells. Antigens for these TCRs are unknown. The input for sequencing was CD8+ T cells from cultured PBMCs, taken from culture after CMV antigen stimulation. Source of these receptors: a human donor in good health (CMV status not recorded). Some clones in this sample may be carry-over from other donors' samples.

This clonotype was observed a few times. The V call is TRBV7-2, the J call TRBJ2-3; D unresolved. This CDR3 has 15 amino acids. Trimming removed 1 base at V and 8 bases at J, with 16 bases between. Germline V gives CDR1 SGHTA, CDR2 FQGNSA. In DNA form, the CDR3 reads TGTGCCAGCAGCTTAGAGTTTATTGGACCCAGTACGCAGTATTTT. This translates into CASSLEFIGPSTQYF.

Only a few counts were recorded for this clonotype. The V gene is TRBV7-2, the J gene TRBJ2-1; no reliable D call. Germline V gene data show CDR1 as SGHTA and CDR2 as FQGNSA. This CDR3 is 14 amino acids long. V dropped 2 bases and J dropped 7 bases, with 12 bases sitting between them. This chain's CDR3 is CASSLRGDRNEQFF. CDR3 sequence (DNA): TGTGCCAGCAGCTTACGAGGAGATCGGAATGAGCAGTTCTTC.

This clonotype turned up a few times. This sequence joins TRBV5-1 and TRBJ2-1, with 8 bases fitting TRBD1. Trimming removed 6 bases from V and 8 bases from J; junction bases left unmatched: 13. The germline V gene has CDR1 SGHRS and CDR2 YFSETQ. The CDR3 consists of 15 residues. CDR3 amino acids: CASTERQGAVDEQFF. The CDR3 DNA is TGCGCCAGCACTGAGAGGCAGGGGGCAGTCGATGAGCAGTTCTTC.

This clonotype was seen a handful of times. The chain carries TRBV7-3 and TRBJ2-2, with no clear D. The ends were cut back, 4 bases at V and 2 bases at J, with 11 bases in the middle. CDR1 is SGHTA and CDR2 is FQGTGA in the germline V gene. The CDR3 length is 15 residues. This chain's CDR3 is CASSSWATNTGELFF. For the CDR3, the DNA is TGTGCCAGCAGCTCCTGGGCCACCAACACCGGGGAGCTGTTTTTT.

This clonotype was counted between two and nine times. This chain connects TRBV4-1 to TRBJ1-2; D remains ambiguous. CDR1 is MGHRA and CDR2 is YSYEKL in the germline V gene. V dropped 4 bases and J dropped 7 bases, with 19 bases sitting between them. There are 15 residues in the CDR3. CDR3 bases: TGCGCCAGCAGCCCGAGACTCGAGATTCAATTTGGCTACACCTTC. It yields the protein CASSPRLEIQFGYTF.

This clonotype was found a few times. The CDR3 spells CASRPPAGGEQYF. CDR3 nucleotides: TGTGCCAGCAGGCCCCCGGCGGGGGGCGAGCAGTACTTC. The chain uses TRBV25-1 and TRBJ2-7; 8 nucleotides match TRBD2. CDR1 is MGHDK and CDR2 is SYGVNS in the germline V gene. Germline trimming cut 6 bases from V and 6 bases from J; bases unmatched to any gene: 7. This CDR3 has 13 residues.

This clonotype showed up just once. This chain joins TRBV6-1 and TRBJ2-1, with TRBD1 matching 9 bases. Germline V lookup: CDR1 MNHNS, CDR2 SASEGT. The V gene end was trimmed by 4 bases and the J gene end by 0 bases; junction bases not matched to a gene: 13. This CDR3 region has 19 residues. As DNA, the CDR3 is TGTGCCAGCAGTGGCTACGGGACAGGGTTCGTCGGCTCCTACAATGAGCAGTTCTTC. Translated: CASSGYGTGFVGSYNEQFF.

The chain employs TRBV27 and TRBJ1-1; D possibly corresponds to TRBD1 (5 bases). V was cut by 7 bases and J by 3 bases, with 27 bases left in between. Looked up from germline, CDR1 is MNHEY and CDR2 is SMNVEV (reference sequence). This CDR3 contains 18 residues. The CDR3 loop reads CASNPRVGDSGRHTEAFF. CDR3 bases: TGTGCCAGCAACCCAAGGGTAGGGGACTCCGGACGTCACACTGAAGCTTTCTTT.

The table lists this clonotype with a few counts. The V and J genes are TRBV7-2 and TRBJ2-5, with 9 bases lining up with TRBD2. The CDR3 has 15 amino acids. J gave up 6 bases and V 2 bases, and 7 bases lay outside the gene matches. CDR1 and CDR2 from the germline V gene are SGHTA and FQGNSA. Here the CDR3 DNA reads TGTGCCAGCAGCTTAAGGGCGGGAGGGACGCAGACCCAGTACTTC. Protein product: CASSLRAGGTQTQYF.

This clonotype was found once. This chain uses TRBV6-2 or TRBV6-3 with TRBJ2-7, with TRBD2 matching over 7 bases. The germline V gene encodes CDR1 MNHEY and CDR2 SVGEGT. The V gene end was trimmed by 7 bases and the J gene end by 6 bases; junction bases not matched to a gene: 12. The CDR3 extends over 14 amino acids. The CDR3 region is CASKTGTTSGEQYF. Written as DNA, the CDR3 is TGTGCCAGCAAAACCGGGACTACAAGCGGCGAGCAGTACTTC.

This clonotype was seen more than once but under ten times. The rearrangement uses TRBV5-8 and TRBJ2-1; weak D call: TRBD2 (6 bases). Germline V gene data show CDR1 as SGHTS and CDR2 as YDEGEE. The germline V and J ends were trimmed by 0 bases and 0 bases, with 10 bases remaining between them. The CDR3 length is 16 residues. CDR3 DNA: TGTGCCAGCAGCTTGGACGGACTAAGCTCCTACAATGAGCAGTTCTTC. Its protein is CASSLDGLSSYNEQFF.

The chain uses TRBV6-8 and TRBJ2-3; 13 nucleotides match TRBD2. From germline, CDR1 is MNHGY and CDR2 SAAAGT. The J segment lost 6 bases and the V segment lost 5 bases, leaving 8 bases of the junction unmatched. This CDR3 has 16 residues. Here the CDR3 reads CASSITSGRATDTQYF. DNA of the CDR3: TGTGCCAGCAGTATAACTAGCGGGAGGGCTACGGATACGCAGTATTTT.

The sample holds a few counts of this clonotype. The rearrangement joins TRBV4-3 to TRBJ2-1; TRBD1 agrees at 8 bases. J lost 1 base, V lost 0 bases, and 2 bases had no gene match. The CDR3 is 16 residues long. Germline V lookup: CDR1 LGHNA, CDR2 YSLEER. CDR3 nucleotides: TGCGCCAGCAGCCAAGAAGGACAGGGTTCCTACAATGAGCAGTTCTTC. Its protein is CASSQEGQGSYNEQFF.

This clonotype was seen a few times. The chain has TRBV7-6 and TRBJ1-2; D uncertain. This CDR3 comprises 13 residues. The V and J ends lost 0 bases and 0 bases respectively, with 2 bases between them. Germline V gene data show CDR1 as SGHVS and CDR2 as FNYEAQ. The CDR3 region is CASSLASNYGYTF. DNA of the CDR3: TGTGCCAGCAGCTTAGCCTCTAACTATGGCTACACCTTC.

A few counts support this clonotype. The chain uses TRBV19 and TRBJ1-4; 10 nucleotides align to TRBD1. The CDR3 has 12 residues. In germline, CDR1 is LNHDA, CDR2 SQIVND (reference sequence). J gave up 11 bases and V 9 bases, and 6 bases lay outside the gene matches. The CDR3 region has the DNA TGTGCCAGCCTCGGGACAGGGGCGAAACTGTTTTTT. This codes for CASLGTGAKLFF.

The chain joins TRBV12-3 or TRBV12-4 to TRBJ2-3; TRBD2 is a possible D gene (6 bases). CDR3 size: 16 residues. Trimming removed 5 bases at V and 2 bases at J, with 17 bases between. CDR3 nucleotide sequence: TGTGCCAGCAGTCCCCCCGGCGGGGCTATCACAGATACGCAGTATTTT. Protein product: CASSPPGGAITDTQYF.

The chain recombines TRBV12-3 or TRBV12-4 with TRBJ1-5; D possibly corresponds to TRBD1 (6 bases). There are 13 residues in the CDR3. Trimming shortened V by 3 bases and J by 4 bases, and 7 bases separated the two germline ends. In DNA, the CDR3 is TGTGCCAGCAGTTTGGACAGAAATCAGCCCCAGCATTTT. Protein product: CASSLDRNQPQHF.

The J gene is TRBJ2-3, the V gene TRBV28, with 7 bases lining up with TRBD1. Germline CDR1 MDHEN, CDR2 SYDVKM. V lost 7 bases, J lost 2 bases, and 6 bases stayed unmatched. This CDR3 is built from 14 residues. CDR3 sequence (DNA): TGTGCCAGCATCCTGGGACAGAACACAGATACGCAGTATTTT. It is translated as CASILGQNTDTQYF.